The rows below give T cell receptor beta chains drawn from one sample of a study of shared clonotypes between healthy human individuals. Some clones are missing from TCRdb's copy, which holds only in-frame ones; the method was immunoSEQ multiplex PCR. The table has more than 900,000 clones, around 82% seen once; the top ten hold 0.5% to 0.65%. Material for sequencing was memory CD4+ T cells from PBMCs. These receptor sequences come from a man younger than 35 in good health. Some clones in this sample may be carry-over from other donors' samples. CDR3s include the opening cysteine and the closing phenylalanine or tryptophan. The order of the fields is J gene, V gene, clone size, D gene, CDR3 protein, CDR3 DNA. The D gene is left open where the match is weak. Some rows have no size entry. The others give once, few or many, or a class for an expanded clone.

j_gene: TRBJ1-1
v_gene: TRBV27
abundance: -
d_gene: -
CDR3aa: CASSTTGTRRAEAFF
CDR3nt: TGTGCCAGCAGTACTACAGGGACGCGCAGGGCTGAAGCTTTCTTT

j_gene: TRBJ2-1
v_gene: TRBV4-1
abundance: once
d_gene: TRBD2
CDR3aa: CASSQPLAGAYNEQFF
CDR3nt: TGCGCCAGCAGCCAGCCACTAGCGGGAGCTTACAATGAGCAGTTCTTC

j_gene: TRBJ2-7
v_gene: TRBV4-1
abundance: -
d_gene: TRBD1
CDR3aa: CASSRGQLYEQYF
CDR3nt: TGCGCCAGCAGCCGGGGACAGCTCTACGAGCAGTACTTC

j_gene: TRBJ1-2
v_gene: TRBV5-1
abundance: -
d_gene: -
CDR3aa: CASNKGQEVYGYTF
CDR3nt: TGCGCCAGCAATAAAGGTCAGGAGGTCTATGGCTACACCTTC

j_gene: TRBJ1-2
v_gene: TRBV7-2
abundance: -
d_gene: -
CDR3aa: CASSLTWGTGIDGGYTF
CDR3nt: TGTGCCAGCAGCTTAACTTGGGGAACAGGGATTGATGGGGGCTACACCTTC

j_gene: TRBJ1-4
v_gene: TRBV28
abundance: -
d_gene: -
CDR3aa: CASRPTESEKLFF
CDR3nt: TGTGCCAGTCGGCCGACAGAATCTGAAAAACTGTTTTTT

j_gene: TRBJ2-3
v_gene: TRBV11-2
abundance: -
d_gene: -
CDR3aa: CAGRASTDTQYF
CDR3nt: TGTGCCGGCAGGGCCAGCACAGATACGCAGTATTTT

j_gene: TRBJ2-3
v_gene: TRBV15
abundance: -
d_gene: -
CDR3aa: CATSSKMESRYTQYF
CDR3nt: TGTGCCACCAGCTCAAAGATGGAGTCCAGGTATACGCAGTATTTT

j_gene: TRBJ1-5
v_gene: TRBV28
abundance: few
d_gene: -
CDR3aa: CASSQQSYQPQHF
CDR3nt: TGTGCCAGCAGTCAACAGAGTTATCAGCCCCAGCATTTT

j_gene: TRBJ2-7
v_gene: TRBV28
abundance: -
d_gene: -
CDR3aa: CASSFLADSYEQYF
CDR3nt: TGTGCCAGCAGTTTTTTAGCGGACTCCTACGAGCAGTACTTC